The entry below describes one T cell receptor beta chain. The data belong to a study of blood T cell repertoires in COVID-19. Study in general: PBMCs, B-cell-depleted T cells, or T cells were the source of the cDNA or gDNA that made up the material.

Participant reports of clinical history set cohort assignment. Per the study methods: From reference gene primer amplification, estimates of nucleated cell counts were derived. Clones were sequenced by immunoSEQ multiplex PCR, and TCRdb holds only the in-frame ones, with some missing. V and J calls plus clone size are reproduced from that table; the DNA served to infer D and trimming. Here the sample spans around 300,000 clones, more than 75% being singletons. Germline assignment: CDR1 MDHEN and CDR2 SYDVKM. Trimming at V came to 7 bases and at J to 3 bases, leaving 2 bases not matched to a gene. This CDR3 has 12 amino acids.

The TCR comes from a woman in her twenties or thirties who had recovered from COVID-19. This sequence joins TRBV28 and TRBJ2-5, with 7 bases identical to TRBD2. The sequenced sample was PBMCs or T cells enriched from blood (not recorded which). CDR3 amino acids: CASKAGEETQYF. The DNA for the CDR3 is TGTGCCAGCAAGGCGGGGGAAGAGACCCAGTACTTC.